A single sample gave rise to the 15 T cell receptor beta chains below, sequenced in a study of T cells in Graves' hyperthyroidism and ophthalmopathy. Regions amplified from RNA transcripts were the TCR beta CDR3 regions. In the first-round RT-PCR of the TCR CDR3, the HTBI primer set was used. TCRdb re-called the multiplex PCR reads through MiXCR, storing one row per CDR3 protein. The sample lists hundreds of thousands of distinct CDR3 sequences, over 15% occurring once. Sequencing was done on a sample of blood. The receptor set was obtained from a woman in her late teens or twenties with Graves' ophthalmopathy.

The chain combines TRBV19 with TRBJ1-5; a possible D gene is TRBD1 (5 bases). Trimming shortened V by 11 bases and J by 0 bases, and 17 bases separated the two germline ends. This CDR3 comprises 15 residues. The germline gives CDR1 LNHDA, CDR2 SQIVND (reference sequence). DNA for the CDR3: TGTGCCGTAAAGATTGGGGACGGTAGCAATCAGCCCCAGCATTTT. It codes for CAVKIGDGSNQPQHF.

CDR3 sequence: CASSLDLSGTGDGYTF. The CDR3 DNA is TGTGCCAGCAGCTTAGATCTGTCGGGGACAGGGGATGGCTACACCTTC. This chain connects TRBV7-9 to TRBJ1-2; 10 bases are a match to TRBD1. This CDR3 spans 16 amino acids. With 1 base clipped from V and 6 bases from J, the junction kept 8 bases outside the gene matches. Germline V gives CDR1 SEHNR, CDR2 FQNEAQ (reference sequence).

This clonotype was seen just once. This chain uses TRBV9 with TRBJ1-2; no firm D call. Germline V CDR1 and CDR2: SGDLS, YYNGEE. Deletions cut 3 bases from V and 6 bases from J, with 9 bases between. CDR3 length equals 12 residues. For the CDR3, the DNA is TGTGCCAGCAGCGCCTCAGCGAATGGCTACACCTTC. As protein: CASSASANGYTF. The full variable domain, completed using reference TRBV9 and TRBJ1-2, is DSGVTQTPKHLITATGQRVTLRCSPRSGDLSVYWYQQSLDQGLQFLIQYYNGEERAKGNILERFSAQQFPDLHSELNLSSLELGDSALYFCASSASANGYTFGSGTRLTVV.

This clonotype was seen ten or more times. The chain uses TRBV27 and TRBJ2-1, with TRBD1 matching over 10 bases. Trimming cost V 4 bases and J 4 bases; bases outside gene matches: 1. CDR3 length: 14 amino acids. The germline V gene has CDR1 MNHEY and CDR2 SMNVEV (reference sequence). CDR3 residues: CASSWDRGYNEQFF. DNA of the CDR3: TGTGCCAGCAGTTGGGACAGGGGTTACAATGAGCAGTTCTTC.

This clonotype was observed at least ten times. V gene TRBV10-1 combines with J gene TRBJ2-2; D gene unclear. The CDR3 has 12 amino acids. V was pared by 2 bases and J by 6 bases, with 4 bases between. Germline CDR1 and CDR2: WNHNN and SYGVQD (reference sequence). CDR3: CASSEGPGELFF. The DNA for the CDR3 is TGCGCCAGCAGTGAGGGTCCCGGGGAGCTGTTTTTT.

This clonotype was observed a single time. Just one base apart from a much larger clone, this may be a read error. V and J are TRBV20-1 and TRBJ1-4; D is unclear. In germline, CDR1 is DFQATT, CDR2 SNEGSKA (reference sequence). The CDR3 is made up of 13 amino acids. The CDR3 sequence is CSARGMENGKLLF. The CDR3 DNA reads as TGCAGTGCTAGGGGGATGGAGAATGGAAAACTGCTTTTT.

This clonotype was counted only a few times. The rearrangement uses TRBV5-1 and TRBJ2-5; D may be TRBD2 (7 bases). V lost 6 bases and J lost 11, with 29 bases in between. Per germline, CDR1 SGHRS and CDR2 YFSETQ. The CDR3 runs 16 residues. In DNA, the CDR3 is TGCGCCAGCATGGGAGGGGGTCTTTCGGGCCTTGCTCTACAGTACTTC. This gives the protein CASMGGGLSGLALQYF.

This clonotype was picked up many times. The chain links TRBV28 to TRBJ1-4, with D perhaps matching TRBD1 (6 bases). V was cut by 1 base and J by 8 bases, with 17 bases left in between. CDR1 is MDHEN and CDR2 is SYDVKM in the germline V gene. CDR3 length equals 16 residues. The CDR3 DNA sequence: TGTGCCAGCAGTTTATCAAGGACAGAGATGAGCGAAAAACTGTTTTTT. It codes for CASSLSRTEMSEKLFF. Looking up the rest from reference TRBV28 and TRBJ1-4 gives the full variable domain: DVKVTQSSRYLVKRTGEKVFLECVQDMDHENMFWYRQDPGLGLRLIYFSYDVKMKEKGDIPEGYSVSREKKERFSLILESASTNQTSMYLCASSLSRTEMSEKLFFGSGTQLSVL.

This chain links TRBV5-4 with TRBJ1-2, with 7 nucleotides matching TRBD1. The CDR3 covers 14 residues. Trimming cost V 7 bases and J 2 bases; bases outside gene matches: 8. Germline lookup yields CDR1 SGHNT and CDR2 YYREEE (reference sequence). CDR3 amino acids: CASADKGGNYGYTF. Here the CDR3 DNA reads TGTGCCAGCGCCGACAAAGGGGGCAACTATGGCTACACCTTC. The full variable domain, rest sourced from reference TRBV5-4 and TRBJ1-2, is ETGVTQSPTHLIKTRGQQVTLRCSSQSGHNTVSWYQQALGQGPQFIFQYYREEENGRGNFPPRFSGLQFPNYSSELNVNALELDDSALYLCASADKGGNYGYTFGSGTRLTVV.

This clonotype was observed a single time. A clone one base away is much larger, so this may be a read error. The V call is TRBV20-1, the J call TRBJ2-2, with 9 bases identical to TRBD1. Germline CDR1 DFQATT, CDR2 SNEGSKA (reference sequence). CDR3 length equals 15 residues. Trimming cost V 0 bases and J 4 bases; bases outside gene matches: 3. The CDR3 nucleotides read TGCAGTGCTAGAGATGGGACAGGGTCCACCGGGGAGCTGTTTTTT. It encodes CSARDGTGSTGELFF.

This clonotype was detected many times. The chain couples TRBV11-1 to TRBJ2-7; D call uncertain. V gave up 5 bases and J gave up 5 bases, with 25 bases separating them. CDR1 and CDR2 from the germline V gene are SGHAT and FQDESV (reference sequence). This CDR3 region has 17 residues. CDR3 amino acids: CASSPNPSYRPSNEQYF. The DNA of the CDR3 is TGTGCCAGCAGCCCTAACCCCAGCTACCGACCTTCCAACGAGCAGTACTTC.

In its sample, this clonotype was seen many times. This sequence joins TRBV5-1 and TRBJ2-1; 9 positions agree with TRBD1. V dropped 5 bases and J dropped 0; count of bases not matched to a gene: 15. The CDR3 consists of 19 residues. CDR1 and CDR2 (germline): SGHRS, YFSETQ. The CDR3 is CASREPDRGVNPSYNEQFF. The CDR3 nucleotides read TGCGCCAGCAGGGAACCTGACAGGGGGGTAAACCCCTCCTACAATGAGCAGTTCTTC.

A few counts support this clonotype. This chain uses TRBV28 with TRBJ2-3; 7 bases match TRBD1. Germline trimming cut 2 bases from V and 1 base from J; bases unmatched to any gene: 12. The CDR3 has 18 residues. Germline V gene sequence: CDR1 MDHEN, CDR2 SYDVKM. The CDR3 region is CASSLGREGAWGTDTQYF. The DNA for the CDR3 is TGTGCCAGCAGTTTAGGGCGTGAGGGGGCGTGGGGCACAGATACGCAGTATTTT.

For this clonotype: It may be a read error: a sequence one base away is much more abundant. The rearrangement joins TRBV12-3 or TRBV12-4 to TRBJ1-2; perhaps TRBD1 as D (6 bases). Between the trimmed V and J ends, which lost 2 bases and 6 bases, there was a span of 13 bases. The CDR3 length is 14 residues. CDR3 sequence reads: CASSLRGGINGYTF. DNA of the CDR3: TGTGCCAGCAGTTTAAGAGGGGGGATCAATGGCTACACCTTC.

This clonotype was seen ten or more times. V gene TRBV30 combines with J gene TRBJ2-1; the D gene is possibly TRBD2 (6 bases). V gave up 1 base and J gave up 10 bases, with 17 bases separating them. The CDR3 has 14 residues. The germline V gene encodes CDR1 GTSNPN and CDR2 SVGIG (reference sequence). This chain's CDR3 is CAWSGDSFWGEQFF. CDR3 bases: TGTGCCTGGAGTGGGGACTCCTTTTGGGGGGAGCAGTTCTTC.